This record looks at one T cell receptor beta chain sequence and its context. The antigen is unknown. Trimming stripped 6 bases from V and 0 bases from J, with 12 bases between. This CDR3 spans 15 amino acids. Germline V gives CDR1 MNHEY, CDR2 SMNVEV (reference sequence). The sample is drawn from a study of cytomegalovirus exposure and HLA in healthy donors. PCR was performed using 60 Vbeta and 13 Jbeta primers. Data came from immunoSEQ multiplex PCR; TCRdb stores just in-frame clones and leaves some out. The sample yields around 110,000 clones, 73% seen once. Study-level findings and limits: Within a later analysis, the majority of CMV-associated TCR beta chains appeared HLA-restricted.

The sequenced material came from PBMCs. The TCR comes from a man aged 30 to 39 in good health and CMV-seronegative. V is TRBV27 and J is TRBJ1-5; D might be TRBD1 (5 bases). CDR3 nucleotides: TGTGCCAGCAGGGGGAGGGGCTATAGCAATCAGCCCCAGCATTTT. Encoded protein: CASRGRGYSNQPQHF.